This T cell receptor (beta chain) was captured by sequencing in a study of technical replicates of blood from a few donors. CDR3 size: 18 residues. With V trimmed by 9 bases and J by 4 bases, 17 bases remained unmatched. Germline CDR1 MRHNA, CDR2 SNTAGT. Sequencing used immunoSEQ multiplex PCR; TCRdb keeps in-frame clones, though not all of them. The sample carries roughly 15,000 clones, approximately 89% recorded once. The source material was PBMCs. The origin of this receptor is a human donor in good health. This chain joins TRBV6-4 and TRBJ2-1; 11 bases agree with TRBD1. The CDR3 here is CARKGGGRTGGEYNEQFF. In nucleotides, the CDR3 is TGTGCCAGAAAAGGGGGCGGTAGGACAGGGGGCGAGTACAATGAGCAGTTCTTC.